The clone carrying this T cell receptor (beta chain) was detected many times. TCRdb recomputed calls from the RACE reads with MiXCR, one row per CDR3 protein. The data contain approximately 100,000 distinct CDR3 sequences, 11% of them singletons. As for time point: patch test 1, 2 weeks after DPC sensitization. The treatment: therapeutic diphenylcyclopropenone sensitization with weekly scalp DPC. CDR3 length: 15 residues. The V and J ends lost 5 bases and 6 bases respectively, with 19 bases between them. This sample was included in a study of human T cells and chemical hapten exposure. The starting material was whole blood, obtained in connection with sensitization to the hapten diphenylcyclopropenone (DPC). The rearrangement links TRBV12-3 or TRBV12-4 to TRBJ1-2; D gene unclear. The TCR sequence derives from a woman aged 40-49 years with alopecia areata. Some clones in this sample may be carry-over from other donors' samples. CDR3 bases: TGTGCCAGCAGTCCCCCGGCCCCCAGAGAGCATGGCTACACCTTC. This codes for CASSPPAPREHGYTF.